Here is one T cell receptor beta chain with its context. The clone's antigen remains unknown. Per-base quality was not reported, and no clone a single base away is much larger than it. From its cysteine to its phenylalanine, the CDR3 spans 16 amino acids. The retained sequence is limited to the CDR3, 48 bases, with the frame set at the first base. The germline V gene encodes CDR1 MDHEN and CDR2 SYDVKM. The germline V and J ends show losses of 5 bases and 1 base respectively, and no gene match explains 5 bases of the junction. This entry is derived from a study of T cell responses to AZD1222 COVID-19 vaccine (dated by TCRdb to about 2021). About the full investigation: AZD1222 recipients with second doses at about 4 weeks or about 12 weeks were pooled, because spike-specific TCR depth and breadth did not differ between schedules. TCR sequencing was performed for roughly 250 trial participants, of whom around 200 were given two doses of AZD1222 and approximately 25 were given two doses of MenACWY control vaccine. Trial participants were enrolled into age subgroups of 18-55, 56-69 and 70-plus years, which contained 148, 28 and 57 TCR-sequenced participants, respectively.

The sample's time point label, in plain terms: baseline before first vaccination. Vaccinee samples were obtained from the UK trials COV001 and COV002, which included a single-blind randomized controlled phase 2/3 trial of AZD1222 (ChAdOx1 nCoV-19) in healthy adults. Trial participant PBMC samples were collected at day 0 and day 28 after the second dose for TCRbeta chain sequencing. Beyond this particular receptor, the publication reports: A significant rise in spike-specific TCR breadth and depth was observed after two AZD1222 doses relative to day 0 and relative to MenACWY recipients. Because no samples from the day 14 peak response were available, repertoires could be characterized only after the peak T cell response. Only six AZD1222 recipients were SARS-CoV-2 seropositive at baseline, limiting conclusions about previously exposed vaccinees. In the small 56-69-year group, the increase in depth fell short of significance, most likely because of low power. Most participants were white British and females outnumbered males, and the authors suggested that clonal diversity may have been underestimated. The whole spike protein was spanned by vaccine-associated CD4 TCRs, and dominant responses were seen in regions 160-218 and 743-854. Reportedly, close to half of the unique spike-specific TCRs recognized epitopes lying outside the regions that are mutated in the B.1.351 and B.1.1.7 variants.

The CDR3 regions of human TCRbeta chains were subjected to immunosequencing. Per the authors' processing: TCRs in the repertoires were matched against a reference library of SARS-CoV-2-specific TCRs that had been generated with the MIRA antigen-specificity platform. Breadth was defined as the fraction of unique TCRs that were SARS-CoV-2-associated, and depth was defined as the fraction of total T cells that were SARS-CoV-2-associated. Each spike-specific TCR was assigned to its reactive spike region and to a CD4 or CD8 class using the MIRA data. Log10-transformed breadth and depth values were compared by one-way ANOVA with Sidak's multiple comparisons tests. Sourced from immuneACCESS, this table was stored by TCRdb with only in-frame sequences that have V and J called. A share of the clones is absent; for the studies checked, an unresolved V gene accounts for under half, and the remainder has no known explanation. V, J and clone size reflect that table, while D and trimming were determined from the DNA. This sample comprises roughly 160,000 clones, about 93% of them detected only once. The biggest ten clones account for approximately 0.69% of the sample.

Here the chain combines TRBV28 and TRBJ1-5; 10 bases in between match TRBD1. The source of this sequence is an adult in good health. Sequencing was performed on peripheral blood, taken on day 0 of AZD1222 vaccination. The nucleotides are TGTGCCAGCAGTCTGACAGGGGGCCTGAGCAATCAGCCCCAGCATTTT. Translation gives CASSLTGGLSNQPQHF.